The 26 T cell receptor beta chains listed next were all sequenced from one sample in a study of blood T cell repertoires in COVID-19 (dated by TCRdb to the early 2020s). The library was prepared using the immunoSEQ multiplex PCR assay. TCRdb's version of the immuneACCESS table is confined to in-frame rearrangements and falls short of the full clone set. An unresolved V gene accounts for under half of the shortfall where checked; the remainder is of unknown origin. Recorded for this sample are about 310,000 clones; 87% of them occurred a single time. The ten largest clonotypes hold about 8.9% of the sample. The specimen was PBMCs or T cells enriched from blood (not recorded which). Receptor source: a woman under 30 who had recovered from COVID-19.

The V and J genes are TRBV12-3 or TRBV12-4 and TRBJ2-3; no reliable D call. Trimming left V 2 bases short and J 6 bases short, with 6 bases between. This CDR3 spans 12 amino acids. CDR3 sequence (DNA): TGTGCCAGCAGTTTATATCCCGATACGCAGTATTTT. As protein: CASSLYPDTQYF.

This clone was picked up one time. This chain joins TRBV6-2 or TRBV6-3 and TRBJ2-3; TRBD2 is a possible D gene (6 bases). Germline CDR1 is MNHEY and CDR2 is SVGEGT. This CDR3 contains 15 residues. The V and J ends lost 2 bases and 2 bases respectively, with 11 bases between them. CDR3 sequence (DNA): TGTGCCAGCAGTTACACTAGCCAAGACACAGATACGCAGTATTTT. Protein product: CASSYTSQDTDTQYF.

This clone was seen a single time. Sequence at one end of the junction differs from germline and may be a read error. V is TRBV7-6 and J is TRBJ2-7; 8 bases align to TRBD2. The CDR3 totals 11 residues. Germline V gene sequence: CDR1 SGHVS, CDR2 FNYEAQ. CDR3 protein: CASSSGGDLDF. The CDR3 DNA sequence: TGTGCCAGCAGCTCGGGAGGGGACTTGGACTTC.

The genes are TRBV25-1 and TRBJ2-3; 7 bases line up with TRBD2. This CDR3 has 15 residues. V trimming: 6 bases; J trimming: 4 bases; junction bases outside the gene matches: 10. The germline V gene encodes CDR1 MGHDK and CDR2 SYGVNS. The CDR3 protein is CASSPLGGSADTQYF. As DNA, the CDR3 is TGTGCCAGCAGCCCCCTAGGCGGGAGCGCAGATACGCAGTATTTT. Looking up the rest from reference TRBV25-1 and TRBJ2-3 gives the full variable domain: EADIYQTPRYLVIGTGKKITLECSQTMGHDKMYWYQQDPGMELHLIHYSYGVNSTEKGDLSSESTVSRIRTEHFPLTLESARPSHTSQYLCASSPLGGSADTQYFGPGTRLTVL.

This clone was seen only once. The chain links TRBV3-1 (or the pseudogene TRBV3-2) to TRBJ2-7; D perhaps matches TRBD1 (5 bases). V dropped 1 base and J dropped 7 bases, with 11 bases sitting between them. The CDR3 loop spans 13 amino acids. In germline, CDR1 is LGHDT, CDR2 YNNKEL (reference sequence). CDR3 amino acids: CASSQGDPGEQYF. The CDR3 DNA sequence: TGTGCCAGCAGCCAAGGAGACCCAGGGGAGCAGTACTTC.

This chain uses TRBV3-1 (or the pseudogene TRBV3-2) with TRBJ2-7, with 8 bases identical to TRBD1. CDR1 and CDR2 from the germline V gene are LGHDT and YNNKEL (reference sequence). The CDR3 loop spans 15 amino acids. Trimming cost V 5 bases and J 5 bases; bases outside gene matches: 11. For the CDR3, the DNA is TGTGCCAGCAGCTCACCGGCAGGGGGCATCGACGAGCAGTACTTC. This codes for CASSSPAGGIDEQYF.

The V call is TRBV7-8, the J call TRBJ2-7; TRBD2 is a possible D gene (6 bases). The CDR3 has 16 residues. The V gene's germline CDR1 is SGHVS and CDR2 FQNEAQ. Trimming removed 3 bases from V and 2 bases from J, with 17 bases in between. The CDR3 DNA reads TGTGCCAGCAGCTTTCCAGGGAGGCCCACTCCCTACGAGCAGTACTTC. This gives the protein CASSFPGRPTPYEQYF.

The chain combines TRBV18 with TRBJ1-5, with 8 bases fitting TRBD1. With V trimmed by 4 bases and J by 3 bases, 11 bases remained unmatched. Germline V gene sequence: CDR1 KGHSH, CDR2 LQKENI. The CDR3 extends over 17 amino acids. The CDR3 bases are TGTGCCAGCTCACAATACTCGGACAGGGCCGTCAATCAGCCCCAGCATTTT. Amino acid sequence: CASSQYSDRAVNQPQHF.

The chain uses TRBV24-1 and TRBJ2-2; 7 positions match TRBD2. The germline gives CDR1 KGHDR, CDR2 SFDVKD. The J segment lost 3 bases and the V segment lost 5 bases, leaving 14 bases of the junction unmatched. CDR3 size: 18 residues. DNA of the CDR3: TGTGCCACCAGTGTTCCAACCCCCCTTGGGGGGGACACCGGGGAGCTGTTTTTT. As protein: CATSVPTPLGGDTGELFF.

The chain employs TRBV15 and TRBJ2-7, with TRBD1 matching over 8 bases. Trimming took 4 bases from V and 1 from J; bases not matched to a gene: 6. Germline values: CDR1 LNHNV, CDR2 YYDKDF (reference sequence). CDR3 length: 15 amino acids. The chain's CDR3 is CATSNRQGLSYEQYF. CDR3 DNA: TGTGCCACCAGCAACCGACAGGGGTTGTCCTACGAGCAGTACTTC.

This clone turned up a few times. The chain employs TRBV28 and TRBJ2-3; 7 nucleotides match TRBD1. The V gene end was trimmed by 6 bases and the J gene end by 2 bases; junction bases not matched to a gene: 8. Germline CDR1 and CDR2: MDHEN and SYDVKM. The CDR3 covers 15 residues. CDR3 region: CASSSGTEYTDTQYF. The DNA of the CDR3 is TGTGCCAGCAGCTCCGGGACAGAGTACACAGATACGCAGTATTTT.

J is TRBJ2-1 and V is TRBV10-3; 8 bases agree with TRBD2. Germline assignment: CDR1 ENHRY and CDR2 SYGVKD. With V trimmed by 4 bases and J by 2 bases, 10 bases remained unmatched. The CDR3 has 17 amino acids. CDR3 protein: CAISAKLADYPYNEQFF. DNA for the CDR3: TGTGCCATCAGTGCTAAACTAGCGGACTACCCCTACAATGAGCAGTTCTTC.

The CDR3 DNA sequence: TGTGCCAGCAGCTCTACCGGGACTACTAACACCGGGGAGCTGTTTTTT. Its translation is CASSSTGTTNTGELFF. V and J are TRBV5-4 and TRBJ2-2; 7 bases fit TRBD2. CDR1 and CDR2 (germline): SGHNT, YYREEE (reference sequence). The CDR3 spans 16 residues. The V and J ends lost 3 bases and 2 bases, in that order; junction bases with no gene match: 7.

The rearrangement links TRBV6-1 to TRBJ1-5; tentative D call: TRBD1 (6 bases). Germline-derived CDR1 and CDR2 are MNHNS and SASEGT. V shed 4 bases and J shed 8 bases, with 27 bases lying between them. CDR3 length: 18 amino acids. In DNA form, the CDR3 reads TGTGCCAGCAGTGCTATAGGGGGTTTGGTCTCGTTGCCGGAGCCCCAGCATTTT. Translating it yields CASSAIGGLVSLPEPQHF.

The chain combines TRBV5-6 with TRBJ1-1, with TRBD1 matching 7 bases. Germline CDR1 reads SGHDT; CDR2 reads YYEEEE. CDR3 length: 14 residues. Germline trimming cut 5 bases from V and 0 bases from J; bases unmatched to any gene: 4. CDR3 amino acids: CASRQQGLNTEAFF. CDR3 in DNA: TGTGCCAGCAGGCAACAGGGGCTGAACACTGAAGCTTTCTTT. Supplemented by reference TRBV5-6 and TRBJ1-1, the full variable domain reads DAGVTQSPTHLIKTRGQQVTLRCSPKSGHDTVSWYQQALGQGPQFIFQYYEEEERQRGNFPDRFSGHQFPNYSSELNVNALLLGDSALYLCASRQQGLNTEAFFGQGTRLTVV.

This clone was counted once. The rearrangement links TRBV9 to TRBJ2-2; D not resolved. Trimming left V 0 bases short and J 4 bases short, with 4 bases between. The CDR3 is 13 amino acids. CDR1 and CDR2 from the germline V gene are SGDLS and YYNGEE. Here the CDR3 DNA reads TGTGCCAGCAGCGTAGTCATCACCGGGGAGCTGTTTTTT. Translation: CASSVVITGELFF.

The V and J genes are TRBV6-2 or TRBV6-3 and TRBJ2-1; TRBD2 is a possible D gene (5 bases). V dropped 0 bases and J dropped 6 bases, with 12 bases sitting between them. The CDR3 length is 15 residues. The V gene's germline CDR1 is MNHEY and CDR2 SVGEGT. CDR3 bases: TGTGCCAGCAGTTACTCTGGGCTAGCCCCCAATGAGCAGTTCTTC. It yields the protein CASSYSGLAPNEQFF.

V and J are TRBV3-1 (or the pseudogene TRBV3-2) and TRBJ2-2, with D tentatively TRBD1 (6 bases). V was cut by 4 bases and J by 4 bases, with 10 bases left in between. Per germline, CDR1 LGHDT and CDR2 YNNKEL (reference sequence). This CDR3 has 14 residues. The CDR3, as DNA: TGTGCCAGCAGCCGGGACACGGTCACCGGGGAGCTGTTTTTT. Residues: CASSRDTVTGELFF.

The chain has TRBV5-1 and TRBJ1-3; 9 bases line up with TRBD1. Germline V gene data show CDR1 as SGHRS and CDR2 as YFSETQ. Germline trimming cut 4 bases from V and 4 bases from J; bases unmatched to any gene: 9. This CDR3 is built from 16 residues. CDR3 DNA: TGCGCCAGCAGCCTGAAAGGACAGGGGAGCGGAAACACCATATATTTT. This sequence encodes CASSLKGQGSGNTIYF.

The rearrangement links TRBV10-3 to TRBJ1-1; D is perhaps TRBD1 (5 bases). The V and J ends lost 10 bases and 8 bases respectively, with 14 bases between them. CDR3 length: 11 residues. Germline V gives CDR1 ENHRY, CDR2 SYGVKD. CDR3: CATQERTEAFF. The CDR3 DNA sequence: TGTGCCACTCAAGAACGGACAGAAGCTTTCTTT.

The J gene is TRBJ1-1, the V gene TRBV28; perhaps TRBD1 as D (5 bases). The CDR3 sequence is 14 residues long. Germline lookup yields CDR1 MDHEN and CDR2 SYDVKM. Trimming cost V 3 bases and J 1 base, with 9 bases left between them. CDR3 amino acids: CASSFMGPNTEAFF. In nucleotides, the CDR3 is TGTGCCAGCAGTTTTATGGGGCCGAACACTGAAGCTTTCTTT.

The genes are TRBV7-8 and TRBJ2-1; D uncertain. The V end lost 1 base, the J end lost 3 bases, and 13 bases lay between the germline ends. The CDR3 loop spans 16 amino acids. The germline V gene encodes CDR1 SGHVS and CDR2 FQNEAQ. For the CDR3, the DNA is TGTGCCAGCAGCTTAGTTTCAGAAAATTTCTACAATGAGCAGTTCTTC. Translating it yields CASSLVSENFYNEQFF.

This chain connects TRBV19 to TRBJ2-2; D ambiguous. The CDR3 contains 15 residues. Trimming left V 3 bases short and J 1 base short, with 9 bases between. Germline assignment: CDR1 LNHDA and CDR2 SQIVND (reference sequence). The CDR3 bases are TGTGCCAGTAGTATTCGCGCTAAGAACACCGGGGAGCTGTTTTTT. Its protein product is CASSIRAKNTGELFF.

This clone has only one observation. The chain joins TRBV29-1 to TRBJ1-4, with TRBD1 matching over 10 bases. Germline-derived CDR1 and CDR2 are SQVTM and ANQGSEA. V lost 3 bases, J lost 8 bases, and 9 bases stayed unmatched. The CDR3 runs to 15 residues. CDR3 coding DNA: TGCAGCGTTGACCCTTTGACAGGGGGCAAGGAAAAACTGTTTTTT. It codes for CSVDPLTGGKEKLFF. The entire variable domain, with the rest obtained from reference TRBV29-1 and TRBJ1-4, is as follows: SAVISQKPSRDICQRGTSLTIQCQVDSQVTMMFWYRQQPGQSLTLIATANQGSEATYESGFVIDKFPISRPNLTFSTLTVSNMSPEDSSIYLCSVDPLTGGKEKLFFGSGTQLSVL.

The CDR3 protein is CASSTGTVNTEAFF. DNA of the CDR3: TGTGCCAGCAGCACCGGGACAGTGAACACTGAAGCTTTCTTT. This chain connects TRBV7-8 to TRBJ1-1, with 7 bases aligning to TRBD1. Germline values: CDR1 SGHVS, CDR2 FQNEAQ. The CDR3 contains 14 residues. Unmatched junction bases numbered 3, after V lost 5 bases and J lost 0 bases.

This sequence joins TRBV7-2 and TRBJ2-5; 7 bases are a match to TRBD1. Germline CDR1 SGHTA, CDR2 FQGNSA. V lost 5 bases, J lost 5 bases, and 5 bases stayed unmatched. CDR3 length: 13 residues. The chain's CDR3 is CASSPYRGETQYF. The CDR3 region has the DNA TGTGCCAGCAGCCCCTACAGGGGTGAGACCCAGTACTTC.